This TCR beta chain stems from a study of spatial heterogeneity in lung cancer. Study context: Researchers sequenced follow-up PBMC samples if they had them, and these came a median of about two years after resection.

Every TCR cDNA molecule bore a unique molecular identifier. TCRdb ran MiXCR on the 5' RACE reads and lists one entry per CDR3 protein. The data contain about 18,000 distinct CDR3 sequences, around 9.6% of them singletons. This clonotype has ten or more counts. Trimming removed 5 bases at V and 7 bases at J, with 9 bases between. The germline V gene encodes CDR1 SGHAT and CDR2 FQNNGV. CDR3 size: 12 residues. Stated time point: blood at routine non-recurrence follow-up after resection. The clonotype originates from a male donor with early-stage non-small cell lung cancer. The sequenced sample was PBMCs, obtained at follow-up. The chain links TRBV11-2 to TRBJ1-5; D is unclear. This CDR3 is CASSHPGQPQHF. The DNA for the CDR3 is TGTGCCAGCAGCCACCCCGGGCAGCCCCAGCATTTT.